This note documents a single T cell receptor beta chain sequence. No antigen is known for it. The germline V gene encodes CDR1 LNHDA and CDR2 SQIVND (reference sequence). The CDR3 covers 15 residues. V gave up 4 bases and J gave up 3 bases, with 13 bases separating them. Repertoires were generated with immunoSEQ multiplex PCR, while TCRdb's copy carries only in-frame clones and drops some. The sample has 30,000 to 45,000 clones; 90% to 95% are singletons. The record originates from a study of OX40 agonist ivuxolimab in advanced cancers. Study information: In this cohort, patients received ivuxolimab, an agonistic anti-OX40 (CD134) antibody. Age averaged 60 years (range roughly 23 to 90), and 80% to 90% were male. Checkpoint inhibitors had been given previously to under 50% of patients.

Overall study findings and caveats: Clones of CD4+ and CD8+ blood T cells grew by week 6 at doses of 0.1 to 3.0 mg/kg.

The sequence was collected from an adult with an advanced solid tumor such as melanoma, head and neck, liver or kidney cancer. The rearrangement joins TRBV19 to TRBJ1-5; D is unresolved. Material: CD4+ or CD8+ T cells sorted from blood, obtained in a trial of the OX40 agonist ivuxolimab. The CDR3 sequence is CASSKSGLPNQPQHF. The CDR3 DNA is TGTGCCAGTAGTAAGTCAGGACTCCCCAATCAGCCCCAGCATTTT.